The rows below give T cell receptor beta chains drawn from one sample of a study of T cell responses to AZD1222 COVID-19 vaccine. The repertoire was sequenced with immunoSEQ multiplex PCR; TCRdb's copy has only in-frame clones and lacks some. This sample has around 140,000 clones, with approximately 86% found just once. The starting material was peripheral blood, obtained 28 days after the second AZD1222 dose. These TCRs come from an adult who received the AZD1222 COVID-19 vaccine. CDR3s include the opening cysteine and the closing phenylalanine or tryptophan. D genes are given only for firm matches. The size field is filled for only some rows; it gives once, few, many or a size class.

D: -; size: -; J: TRBJ1-2; V: TRBV15; CDR3: CATSRDRAGSGYTF; DNA: TGTGCCACCAGCAGAGATCGGGCAGGGAGTGGCTACACCTTC
D: -; size: -; J: TRBJ2-5; V: TRBV6-5; CDR3: CASSKYRDQETQYF; DNA: TGTGCCAGCAGTAAGTACAGGGATCAAGAGACCCAGTACTTC
D: -; size: -; J: TRBJ2-7; V: TRBV7-9; CDR3: CASSPPGVSGYEQYF; DNA: TGTGCCAGCAGCCCTCCGGGGGTCTCTGGATACGAGCAGTACTTC
D: -; size: -; J: TRBJ2-7; V: TRBV28; CDR3: CASSLAPNYEQYF; DNA: TGTGCCAGCAGTTTGGCCCCGAACTACGAGCAGTACTTC
D: -; size: -; J: TRBJ2-1; V: TRBV15; CDR3: CATSREAVVTSYNEQFF; DNA: TGTGCCACCAGCAGAGAGGCGGTAGTAACCTCCTACAATGAGCAGTTCTTC
D: TRBD2; size: -; J: TRBJ2-1; V: TRBV19; CDR3: CASSMGGGYNEQFF; DNA: TGTGCCAGTAGTATGGGCGGGGGGTACAATGAGCAGTTCTTC
D: -; size: -; J: TRBJ1-4; V: TRBV19; CDR3: CASSIRGGLFF; DNA: TGTGCCAGTAGTATCCGGGGGGGACTGTTTTTT
D: -; size: -; J: TRBJ1-5; V: TRBV14; CDR3: CASSQDRNQPQHF; DNA: TGTGCCAGCAGCCAGGACAGAAATCAGCCCCAGCATTTT
D: -; size: -; J: TRBJ2-5; V: TRBV7-9; CDR3: CASSPRLEETQYF; DNA: TGTGCCAGCAGCCCTAGACTAGAAGAGACCCAGTACTTC
D: TRBD2; size: -; J: TRBJ2-7; V: TRBV3-1/TRBV3-2; CDR3: CASSHSAGGNYEQYF; DNA: TGTGCCAGCAGCCATTCAGCGGGGGGGAACTACGAGCAGTACTTC
D: -; size: few; J: TRBJ1-1; V: TRBV11-2; CDR3: CASSLSGGVNTEAFF; DNA: TGTGCCAGCAGCTTAAGTGGGGGGGTGAACACTGAAGCTTTCTTT
D: -; size: -; J: TRBJ2-7; V: TRBV27; CDR3: CASSLGIREMTYEQYF; DNA: TGTGCCAGCAGTTTAGGGATTAGGGAAATGACCTACGAGCAGTACTTC
D: TRBD1; size: -; J: TRBJ1-6; V: TRBV7-9; CDR3: CASSAEGQGSYNSPLHF; DNA: TGTGCCAGCAGCGCCGAGGGACAGGGCTCCTATAATTCACCCCTCCACTTT
D: -; size: -; J: TRBJ1-2; V: TRBV7-9; CDR3: CASSPTGTLNLAHYGYTF; DNA: TGTGCCAGCAGCCCAACGGGGACACTCAACCTCGCTCACTATGGCTACACCTTC
D: -; size: -; J: TRBJ2-2; V: TRBV6-5; CDR3: CASSLEGAGELFF; DNA: TGTGCCAGCAGTCTCGAGGGGGCCGGGGAGCTGTTTTTT
D: -; size: -; J: TRBJ1-4; V: TRBV6-5; CDR3: CASSYVRNEKLFF; DNA: TGTGCCAGCAGTTACGTCCGTAATGAAAAACTGTTTTTT
D: TRBD1; size: -; J: TRBJ1-2; V: TRBV4-2; CDR3: CASSQVGTVANYGYTF; DNA: TGTGCCAGCAGCCAAGTAGGGACAGTAGCTAACTATGGCTACACCTTC
D: TRBD2; size: -; J: TRBJ2-1; V: TRBV6-2/TRBV6-3; CDR3: CASSLTSGTVSEQFF; DNA: TGTGCCAGCAGTCTCACTAGCGGGACCGTTTCGGAGCAGTTCTTC
D: -; size: -; J: TRBJ1-3; V: TRBV30; CDR3: CASSRFPGNTIYF; DNA: TGTGCCTCCTCGAGGTTCCCCGGAAACACCATATATTTT
D: -; size: -; J: TRBJ1-6; V: TRBV6-5; CDR3: CASNQGGNSPLHF; DNA: TGTGCCAGCAACCAGGGAGGGAATTCACCCCTCCACTTT
D: -; size: once; J: TRBJ1-1; V: TRBV27; CDR3: CASSLWRESEAFF; DNA: TGTGCCAGCAGTTTATGGAGGGAGAGTGAAGCTTTCTTT
D: TRBD1; size: -; J: TRBJ1-1; V: TRBV12-5; CDR3: CASGLALTGSRDTEAFF; DNA: TGTGCTAGTGGTTTGGCCCTGACAGGGTCGAGGGACACTGAAGCTTTCTTT
D: -; size: -; J: TRBJ2-5; V: TRBV6-5; CDR3: CASSYRAQETQYF; DNA: TGTGCCAGCAGTTACAGGGCCCAAGAGACCCAGTACTTC
D: -; size: -; J: TRBJ1-6; V: TRBV29-1; CDR3: CSVSTGGGSDSPLHF; DNA: TGCAGCGTTTCTACGGGCGGGGGTTCTGATTCACCCCTCCACTTT
D: TRBD1; size: -; J: TRBJ1-2; V: TRBV6-5; CDR3: CASIQGTAYYGGYTF; DNA: TGTGCCAGCATCCAGGGGACAGCCTACTATGGTGGCTACACCTTC
D: -; size: -; J: TRBJ2-3; V: TRBV6-6; CDR3: CASSYARADTQYF; DNA: TGTGCCAGCAGTTACGCTCGAGCAGATACGCAGTATTTT
D: TRBD1; size: -; J: TRBJ2-3; V: TRBV7-9; CDR3: CASSLGTGEVADTQYF; DNA: TGTGCCAGCAGCCTCGGGACAGGGGAAGTAGCAGATACGCAGTATTTT
D: TRBD2; size: once; J: TRBJ2-7; V: TRBV6-5; CDR3: CASSSLPTSGGYEQYF; DNA: TGTGCCAGCAGTTCCCTCCCGACTAGCGGGGGATACGAGCAGTACTTC
D: -; size: -; J: TRBJ1-6; V: TRBV5-1; CDR3: CASTPEVGPHSPLHF; DNA: TGCGCCAGCACCCCTGAGGTGGGGCCTCATTCACCCCTCCACTTT
D: -; size: -; J: TRBJ2-7; V: TRBV4-1; CDR3: CASSLEQGWKQYF; DNA: TGCGCCAGCAGCCTCGAACAGGGATGGAAACAGTACTTC
D: -; size: -; J: TRBJ2-7; V: TRBV7-6; CDR3: CASSPVAGAPSYEQYF; DNA: TGTGCCAGCAGCCCAGTGGCGGGGGCTCCCTCCTACGAGCAGTACTTC
D: -; size: -; J: TRBJ2-2; V: TRBV4-1; CDR3: CASSQVGQNTGELFF; DNA: TGCGCCAGCAGCCAAGTAGGACAGAACACCGGGGAGCTGTTTTTT
D: -; size: -; J: TRBJ1-1; V: TRBV11-3; CDR3: CASSLGGNTEAFF; DNA: TGTGCCAGCAGCTTGGGGGGGAACACTGAAGCTTTCTTT
D: -; size: -; J: TRBJ1-6; V: TRBV14; CDR3: CASSQEPDNSPLHF; DNA: TGTGCCAGCAGCCAAGAGCCGGATAATTCACCCCTCCACTTT
D: TRBD1; size: -; J: TRBJ2-7; V: TRBV5-1; CDR3: CASSLGTGGNEQYF; DNA: TGCGCCAGCAGCTTGGGTACAGGGGGTAACGAGCAGTACTTC
D: -; size: -; J: TRBJ1-2; V: TRBV6-5; CDR3: CASTPNGAGYTF; DNA: TGTGCCAGCACCCCCAATGGGGCGGGCTACACCTTC
D: -; size: few; J: TRBJ1-2; V: TRBV7-2; CDR3: CASSSWGREDGYTF; DNA: TGTGCCAGCAGCTCCTGGGGCCGGGAGGATGGCTACACCTTC
D: -; size: -; J: TRBJ2-5; V: TRBV7-2; CDR3: CASSPGTRQAQYF; DNA: TGTGCCAGCAGCCCCGGGACAAGACAGGCCCAGTACTTC
D: -; size: -; J: TRBJ2-5; V: TRBV3-1/TRBV3-2; CDR3: CASSLVGSRETQYF; DNA: TGTGCCAGCAGCCTAGTGGGGAGCCGGGAGACCCAGTACTTC
D: -; size: -; J: TRBJ2-4; V: TRBV10-3; CDR3: CAIRGDLNGIQYF; DNA: TGTGCCATCAGGGGGGACTTAAATGGCATTCAGTACTTC
D: TRBD1; size: -; J: TRBJ2-5; V: TRBV19; CDR3: CASSIMVGQGQETQYF; DNA: TGTGCCAGTAGTATCATGGTGGGACAGGGGCAAGAGACCCAGTACTTC
D: -; size: -; J: TRBJ1-2; V: TRBV27; CDR3: CASSPTDGSGGYTF; DNA: TGTGCCAGCAGTCCGACGGACGGATCGGGTGGCTACACCTTC
D: -; size: -; J: TRBJ1-2; V: TRBV29-1; CDR3: CSADGQEKYGYTF; DNA: TGCAGCGCTGATGGCCAGGAGAAGTATGGCTACACCTTC
D: TRBD1; size: -; J: TRBJ2-6; V: TRBV18; CDR3: CASSPLTGGSGANVLTF; DNA: TGTGCCAGCTCGCCCTTGACAGGGGGTTCTGGGGCCAACGTCCTGACTTTC
D: -; size: -; J: TRBJ1-2; V: TRBV7-9; CDR3: CASSRFSKGYTF; DNA: TGTGCCAGCAGCCGTTTTTCCAAGGGCTACACCTTC
D: -; size: -; J: TRBJ2-1; V: TRBV6-1; CDR3: CASNMGLNSYNEQFF; DNA: TGTGCCAGCAACATGGGACTGAACTCCTACAATGAGCAGTTCTTC
D: -; size: once; J: TRBJ1-2; V: TRBV5-1; CDR3: CASSPGGFGYTF; DNA: TGCGCCAGCAGCCCCGGTGGGTTTGGCTACACCTTC
D: -; size: -; J: TRBJ1-2; V: TRBV12-3/TRBV12-4; CDR3: CASSRQDNYGYTF; DNA: TGTGCCAGCAGTAGACAGGATAACTATGGCTACACCTTC
D: -; size: -; J: TRBJ1-3; V: TRBV30; CDR3: CACPRDNSGNTIYF; DNA: TGTGCCTGTCCCAGGGATAACTCTGGAAACACCATATATTTT
D: -; size: -; J: TRBJ2-3; V: TRBV5-1; CDR3: CASSLTVNTDTQYF; DNA: TGCGCCAGCAGCTTGACAGTTAACACAGATACGCAGTATTTT
D: -; size: -; J: TRBJ1-2; V: TRBV19; CDR3: CASRLGYGYTF; DNA: TGTGCCAGTAGGTTGGGCTATGGCTACACCTTC
D: TRBD1; size: -; J: TRBJ2-7; V: TRBV5-1; CDR3: CASSSTGTGTGEQYF; DNA: TGCGCCAGCAGCTCAACCGGGACAGGGACGGGCGAGCAGTACTTC
D: -; size: once; J: TRBJ2-7; V: TRBV27; CDR3: CASSLTMGAYEQYF; DNA: TGTGCCAGCAGTTTAACAATGGGGGCCTACGAGCAGTACTTC